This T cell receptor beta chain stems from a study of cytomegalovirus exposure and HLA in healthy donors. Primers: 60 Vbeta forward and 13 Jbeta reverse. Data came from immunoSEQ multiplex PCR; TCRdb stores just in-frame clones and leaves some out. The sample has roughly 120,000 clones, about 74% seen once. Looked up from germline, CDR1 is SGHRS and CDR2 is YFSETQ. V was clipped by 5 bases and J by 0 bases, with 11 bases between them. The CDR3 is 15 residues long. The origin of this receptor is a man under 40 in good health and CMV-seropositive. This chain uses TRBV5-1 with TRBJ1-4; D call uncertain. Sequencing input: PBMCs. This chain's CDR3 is CASRSPGTTNEKLFF. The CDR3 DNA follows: TGCGCCAGCAGGTCGCCGGGGACAACTAATGAAAAACTGTTTTTT.